This T cell receptor (beta chain) is from a study of blood T cells in healthy people across ages. V was cut by 5 bases and J by 2 bases, with 12 bases left in between. The CDR3 is made up of 15 amino acids. Germline CDR1 reads LNHNV; CDR2 reads YYDKDF (reference sequence). Each sample provided at least 5 micrograms of extracted total RNA. The use of a sample-barcoded 5' primer and a J-beta primer mix characterized a second PCR of roughly 6 to 11 cycles. A single record per CDR3 protein comes from TCRdb applying MiXCR to the 5' RACE reads. The sample holds roughly 700,000 distinct CDR3 sequences, roughly 50% seen once.

The J gene is TRBJ2-2, the V gene TRBV15; possible D gene TRBD2, 5 bases. The sample comprised blood. This clonotype was obtained from a woman in her sixties or seventies in good health. CDR3 amino acids: CATSVGLRNTGELFF. In DNA form, the CDR3 reads TGTGCCACCAGCGTTGGACTTAGAAACACCGGGGAGCTGTTTTTT.